This entry lists 5 T cell receptor beta chains sequenced from one sample in a study of shared clonotypes between healthy human individuals. Produced via immunoSEQ multiplex PCR; TCRdb's table is partial and in-frame only. The sample includes 550,000 to 850,000 clones, around two thirds of them seen just once. What was sequenced was memory CD4+ T cells sorted from blood. Subset described: CD45RA-negative fraction. These receptors were collected from a woman in her twenties or thirties in good health.

The chain carries TRBV5-4 and TRBJ2-7; 9 positions agree with TRBD2. Unmatched junction bases numbered 3, after V lost 5 bases and J lost 0 bases. The CDR3 is 14 amino acids. Per the germline V gene, CDR1 is SGHNT and CDR2 is YYREEE (reference sequence). CDR3: CASRKAGGSYEQYF. CDR3 DNA: TGTGCCAGCAGAAAAGCGGGAGGCTCCTACGAGCAGTACTTC.

V usage is TRBV7-6 and J usage is TRBJ1-1; no firm D call. The CDR3 length is 13 residues. Germline V gene lookup returns CDR1 SGHVS and CDR2 FNYEAQ. V dropped 1 base and J dropped 1 base, with 4 bases sitting between them. This CDR3 reads CASSLDENTEAFF. The CDR3 DNA sequence: TGTGCCAGCAGCTTAGATGAGAACACTGAAGCTTTCTTT.

The genes are TRBV11-2 and TRBJ2-2; D is uncertain. Deletions cut 5 bases from V and 4 bases from J, with 11 bases between. The CDR3 extends over 14 amino acids. The germline gives CDR1 SGHAT, CDR2 FQNNGV. The CDR3 nucleotides read TGTGCCAGCAGCCCTCATGCAGGCACCGGGGAGCTGTTTTTT. Amino acids: CASSPHAGTGELFF.

The chain joins TRBV7-8 to TRBJ1-1; no clear D. CDR1 is SGHVS and CDR2 is FQNEAQ in the germline V gene. The CDR3 consists of 13 residues. Trimming removed 1 base from V and 5 bases from J, with 8 bases in between. CDR3 bases: TGTGCCAGCAGCTTAGGCGGGGAGACTGAAGCTTTCTTT. Amino acids: CASSLGGETEAFF.

The chain employs TRBV9 and TRBJ1-1; tentative D call: TRBD1 (6 bases). This CDR3 comprises 15 residues. CDR1 is SGDLS and CDR2 is YYNGEE in the germline V gene. V dropped 7 bases and J dropped 0 bases, with 16 bases sitting between them. CDR3 sequence (DNA): TGTGCCAGCGGTCGGACAGACATTATGAACACTGAAGCTTTCTTT. It yields the protein CASGRTDIMNTEAFF.